This record concerns one TCR beta chain sequence. These data come from a study of shared clonotypes between healthy human individuals. Execution of the assay was at deep level. The method was immunoSEQ multiplex PCR; TCRdb's version includes in-frame clones alone and lacks a portion of them. The table lists some 2 million clones, about 94% of them singletons. It was CD45RO-negative cells, positively selected for CCR7, that made up naive CD8 cells, with terminally differentiated effector memory CD45RA+ cells excluded. This TCR came from a man aged 18 to 29 in good health. Sequenced material: naive CD8+ T cells sorted from blood.

The CDR3 region is CASSWQGASYEQYF. CDR3 DNA sequence: TGTGCCAGCAGCTGGCAGGGAGCGAGCTACGAGCAGTACTTC. J is TRBJ2-7 and V is TRBV5-6; D tentatively reads TRBD1 or TRBD2 (5 bases each). Trimming cost V 3 bases and J 3 bases, with 13 bases left between them. The CDR3 loop spans 14 amino acids. Germline CDR1 reads SGHDT; CDR2 reads YYEEEE.